One and the same sample provided the 9 T cell receptor beta chains below, sequenced in a study of blood T cell repertoires in COVID-19. Generated by immunoSEQ multiplex PCR, the TCRdb table keeps only in-frame clones and is missing some. The sample holds 99,000 or so clones, about 80% seen once. What was sequenced was peripheral blood. The source of these receptors is a man in his fifties or sixties with acute or convalescent COVID-19.

This chain links TRBV27 with TRBJ2-3; 7 bases map to TRBD2. CDR1 is MNHEY, CDR2 SMNVEV, per germline (reference sequence). The CDR3 is 15 amino acids. V gave up 5 bases and J gave up 0 bases; unmatched junction bases: 5. The CDR3 spells CASSPGRSSTDTQYF. In DNA form, the CDR3 reads TGTGCCAGCAGTCCCGGGAGGAGTAGCACAGATACGCAGTATTTT.

This chain uses TRBV6-5 with TRBJ1-5, with no clear D. The germline CDR1 and CDR2 sequences are MNHEY and SVGAGI. The CDR3 has 16 residues. V was trimmed by 0 bases and J by 0 bases, leaving 9 bases between them. CDR3 amino acids: CASSYSPENSNQPQHF. In nucleotides, the CDR3 is TGTGCCAGCAGTTACTCCCCCGAGAATAGCAATCAGCCCCAGCATTTT.

The CDR3 bases are TGTGCCAGCAGTCTTTACCGGATCCCCGACAGGGATTACGAGCAGTACGTC. This gives the protein CASSLYRIPDRDYEQYV. V and J are TRBV27 and TRBJ2-7; TRBD1 agrees at 7 bases. V shed 5 bases and J 4 bases; nucleotides not matched to a gene: 17. Germline V gene data show CDR1 as MNHEY and CDR2 as SMNVEV (reference sequence). The CDR3 sequence is 17 residues long.

This rearrangement joins TRBV10-3 to TRBJ1-2; D is undetermined. The V and J ends lost 10 bases and 4 bases respectively, with 22 bases between them. The CDR3 has 15 residues. From germline, CDR1 is ENHRY and CDR2 SYGVKD. The CDR3 protein is CATKALVGSIYGYTF. The CDR3 DNA reads as TGTGCCACCAAGGCTTTGGTGGGCAGCATCTATGGCTACACCTTC.

The rearrangement uses TRBV6-5 and TRBJ2-3; the D gene is possibly TRBD2 (5 bases). Germline V gene data show CDR1 as MNHEY and CDR2 as SVGAGI. Trimming shortened V by 0 bases and J by 3 bases, and 13 bases separated the two germline ends. CDR3 length equals 16 residues. CDR3 sequence reads: CASSYSRVAETDTQYF. As DNA, the CDR3 is TGTGCCAGCAGTTACTCGAGGGTCGCGGAAACAGATACGCAGTATTTT.

The CDR3 DNA reads TGTGCCAGCAGTGAATCGCTAGTATTCTCCTACGAGCAGTACTTC. Its protein product is CASSESLVFSYEQYF. This chain links TRBV2 with TRBJ2-7; no firm D call. V lost 2 bases and J 0 bases, leaving 11 bases between the germline ends. The CDR3 covers 15 residues. Germline V gene data show CDR1 as SNHLY and CDR2 as FYNNEI.

The V call is TRBV9, the J call TRBJ2-1; TRBD2 matches at 9 bases. The germline CDR1 and CDR2 sequences are SGDLS and YYNGEE. The CDR3 runs 15 residues. Trimming removed 3 bases from V and 8 bases from J; junction bases left unmatched: 9. The CDR3 sequence: CASSALASGDYEQFF. The CDR3 DNA reads as TGTGCCAGCAGCGCCCTGGCTAGCGGGGACTATGAGCAGTTCTTC.

The rearrangement uses TRBV12-3 or TRBV12-4 and TRBJ1-5; a possible D gene is TRBD1 (6 bases). This CDR3 is built from 12 residues. V was clipped by 6 bases and J by 7 bases, with 10 bases between them. CDR3 sequence: CASSTGHQPQHF. In DNA, the CDR3 is TGTGCCAGCAGCACAGGGCACCAGCCCCAGCATTTT.

The chain joins TRBV28 to TRBJ1-4, with TRBD1 matching over 7 bases. This CDR3 has 13 residues. V lost 3 bases, J lost 12 bases, and 7 bases stayed unmatched. The V gene's germline CDR1 is MDHEN and CDR2 SYDVKM. CDR3 sequence reads: CASSFDDRVELFF. CDR3 sequence (DNA): TGTGCCAGCAGTTTTGACGACAGGGTTGAACTGTTTTTT.